The 9 T cell receptor beta chains listed next were all sequenced from one sample in a study of CD8 T cells in Susac syndrome. The RNA input was about 0.5 to 1 ug, and it was reverse transcribed with random hexamers. TCRdb re-called the immunoSEQ multiplex PCR reads with MiXCR, one entry per CDR3 protein. The sample records a few hundred thousand distinct CDR3 sequences, approximately 91% being singletons. Sequencing used CD8+ T cells from PBMCs. The receptor set was obtained from a human donor with multiple sclerosis.

The CDR3 here is CASSRTGVLSYEQYF. Here the CDR3 DNA reads TGTGCCAGCAGTCGGACTGGGGTACTTTCCTACGAGCAGTACTTC. The V call is TRBV12-3 or TRBV12-4, the J call TRBJ2-7; D is perhaps TRBD2 (5 bases). This CDR3 spans 15 amino acids. The V gene lost 5 bases and the J gene lost 1 base, with 15 bases spanning the gap.

The chain recombines TRBV9 with TRBJ2-1, with D perhaps matching TRBD2 (5 bases). The CDR3 is 15 residues long. V lost 0 bases to trimming and J lost 3 bases, with 10 bases between them. Germline CDR1 is SGDLS and CDR2 is YYNGEE. The CDR3 region has the DNA TGTGCCAGCAGCGTAGACGGGATCAACTACAATGAGCAGTTCTTC. Protein product: CASSVDGINYNEQFF.

This sequence joins TRBV10-3 and TRBJ1-1, with no clear D. This CDR3 is 16 amino acids long. The ends were cut back, 0 bases at V and 0 bases at J, with 11 bases in the middle. Germline V gene lookup returns CDR1 ENHRY and CDR2 SYGVKD. CDR3 sequence reads: CAISESRTAMNTEAFF. CDR3 coding DNA: TGTGCCATCAGTGAGTCGAGGACGGCTATGAACACTGAAGCTTTCTTT.

V gene TRBV2 combines with J gene TRBJ2-7; perhaps TRBD2 as D (5 bases). The CDR3 is made up of 13 amino acids. Germline CDR1 and CDR2: SNHLY and FYNNEI. The germline V and J ends were trimmed by 8 bases and 4 bases, with 15 bases remaining between them. This CDR3 reads CASQQTPGYEQYF. CDR3 nucleotide sequence: TGTGCCAGCCAGCAGACCCCGGGGTACGAGCAGTACTTC.

The rearrangement joins TRBV7-9 to TRBJ1-2; D not resolved. This CDR3 region has 14 residues. From germline, CDR1 is SEHNR and CDR2 FQNEAQ (reference sequence). V was cut by 4 bases and J by 6 bases, with 15 bases left in between. DNA for the CDR3: TGTGCCAGCAGCTCTGACCGGGTAAGGAATGGCTACACCTTC. Translated: CASSSDRVRNGYTF. Looking up the rest from reference TRBV7-9 and TRBJ1-2 gives the full variable domain: DTGVSQNPRHKITKRGQNVTFRCDPISEHNRLYWYRQTLGQGPEFLTYFQNEAQLEKSRLLSDRFSAERPKGSFSTLEIQRTEQGDSAMYLCASSSDRVRNGYTFGSGTRLTVV.

The J gene is TRBJ2-2, the V gene TRBV7-8; D might be TRBD2 (6 bases). Trimming removed 5 bases at V and 7 bases at J, with 23 bases between. The CDR3 runs 17 residues. Germline V gives CDR1 SGHVS, CDR2 FQNEAQ. CDR3 nucleotide sequence: TGTGCCAGCAGCCCGGGGACTCCAAATGAGCCAGGCGGGGAGCTGTTTTTT. It translates to CASSPGTPNEPGGELFF.

This clonotype came up once. V is TRBV10-3 and J is TRBJ1-5; D perhaps matches TRBD1 (5 bases). The germline V gene has CDR1 ENHRY and CDR2 SYGVKD. Trimming pared 3 bases from V and 4 bases from J, leaving 13 bases between. CDR3 size: 15 residues. This CDR3 reads CAISEGTGLNQPQHF. The DNA of the CDR3 is TGTGCCATCAGTGAAGGTACAGGACTTAATCAGCCCCAGCATTTT.

The chain recombines TRBV4-3 with TRBJ2-5; 13 bases map to TRBD2. Germline CDR1 reads LGHNA; CDR2 reads YSLEER. V gave up 5 bases and J gave up 4 bases; unmatched junction bases: 7. This CDR3 comprises 16 residues. The CDR3 spells CASSAGLAGEPETQYF. CDR3 DNA: TGCGCCAGCAGCGCCGGACTAGCGGGAGAACCAGAGACCCAGTACTTC.

This clonotype was seen just once. The V and J genes are TRBV4-2 and TRBJ2-7, with D hard to call. The CDR3 has 16 residues. V lost 0 bases to trimming and J lost 0 bases, with 12 bases between them. CDR1 is LGHNA and CDR2 is YNFKEQ in the germline V gene. CDR3 amino acids: CASSQEAGVASYEQYF. CDR3 DNA: TGTGCCAGCAGCCAAGAGGCAGGCGTAGCCTCCTACGAGCAGTACTTC.